The source of this T cell receptor beta chain is a study of blood T cell repertoires in COVID-19. Study as a whole: Sources were T cells, B-cell-depleted T cells, or PBMCs; the material itself was cDNA or gDNA.

The CDR3 length is 17 residues. The germline CDR1 and CDR2 sequences are SGHAT and FQNNGV. V lost 0 bases, J lost 0 bases, and 12 bases lay in between. Per the original data handling: Reference gene primer amplification gave nucleated cell count estimates. Only in-frame clones appear in the TCRdb table, and some are missing; sequencing was by immunoSEQ multiplex PCR. The D gene and trimming were derived from the DNA, and the V and J assignments and clone size from that table. This table has over 200,000 clones, 88% appearing once. This clone has only one observation. The TCR sequence derives from a woman between 40 and 50 years old who had recovered from COVID-19. Source material: peripheral blood. The V and J genes are TRBV11-2 and TRBJ2-1; D unclear. The CDR3 sequence is CASSLDGLDSSYNEQFF. CDR3 nucleotides: TGTGCCAGCAGCTTAGATGGGCTGGATAGCTCCTACAATGAGCAGTTCTTC.